The rows below give T cell receptor beta chains drawn from one sample of a study of PD-L1 blockade in urothelial cancer. Produced via immunoSEQ multiplex PCR; TCRdb's table is partial and in-frame only. The data show 95,000 or so clones, with around 87% seen just once and approximately 2% held by the top ten. The input for sequencing was PBMCs, taken around atezolizumab (anti-PD-L1) treatment. These receptors came from a man in his sixties with urothelial cancer. CDR3s include the opening cysteine and the closing phenylalanine or tryptophan. A D gene is named only where the DNA matches it firmly. The size field is filled for only some rows; it gives once, few, many or a size class.

j_call,v_call,clone_size,d_call,cdr3_nt,cdr3_aa
TRBJ1-4,TRBV2,few,.,TGTGCCAGCTCCGGGACACAGCCTGAAAAACTGTTTTTT,CASSGTQPEKLFF
TRBJ1-2,TRBV30,.,.,TGTGCCTCTCTCCAGTATGGCTACACCTTC,CASLQYGYTF
TRBJ2-3,TRBV6-5,.,.,TGTGCCAGCCCCCCGCCCCAGGGGCCAGATACGCAGTATTTT,CASPPPQGPDTQYF
TRBJ1-5,TRBV6-1,.,.,TGTGCCAGCAGTGACAGGCGCAGCAATCAGCCCCAGCATTTT,CASSDRRSNQPQHF
TRBJ1-4,TRBV10-3,.,.,TGTGCCATCAGTGAGTCGAGAACAGGAAGTAGTAAACTGTTTTTT,CAISESRTGSSKLFF
TRBJ1-1,TRBV5-1,.,TRBD1,TGCGCCAGCAGCTTAGGGGGCGCAAGCACTGAAGCTTTCTTT,CASSLGGASTEAFF
TRBJ2-1,TRBV19,.,TRBD2,TGTGCCAGTAGCGTCCTACTAGCGGGATTAGGGGATGAGCAGTTCTTC,CASSVLLAGLGDEQFF
TRBJ2-7,TRBV5-1,once,TRBD2,TGCGCCAGCAGCTTGACTAGCGGAGAGGTGCCCGAGCAGTACTTC,CASSLTSGEVPEQYF
TRBJ1-5,TRBV28,.,TRBD1,TGTGCCAGCAGTTCCGCCGGGACAGGCAATCAGCCCCAGCATTTT,CASSSAGTGNQPQHF
TRBJ2-3,TRBV7-3,once,TRBD2,TGTGCCAGCAGCCCCTGGGGCGGGAGGGGGGGTACGCAGTATTTT,CASSPWGGRGGTQYF
TRBJ1-5,TRBV2,few,TRBD1,TGTGCCAGCAGTGACGAGACAGGGGATAGGAGCAATCAGCCCCAGCATTTT,CASSDETGDRSNQPQHF
TRBJ1-2,TRBV4-1,.,.,TGCGCCAGCAAGCCGGACTCTAACTATGGCTACACCTTC,CASKPDSNYGYTF
TRBJ2-5,TRBV6-1,.,.,TGTGCCAGCACTTCCCCATTGGGGCTCGAAGAGACCCAGTACTTC,CASTSPLGLEETQYF
TRBJ1-1,TRBV30,.,.,TGTGCCTGGAGTCAGGGCCGCCGGGGGACTGAAGCTTTCTTT,CAWSQGRRGTEAFF
TRBJ2-7,TRBV15,.,TRBD2,TGTGCCACCAGCAGAGACCATAAGAGCGGGACGGCTGGCTACGAGCAGTACTTC,CATSRDHKSGTAGYEQYF
TRBJ1-4,TRBV6-5,.,.,TGTGCCAGCAGGTCCAACAGGGTTCCCAATGAAAAACTGTTTTTT,CASRSNRVPNEKLFF
TRBJ1-6,TRBV5-6,.,TRBD1,TGTGCCAGCAGCCTCCGTCCCGGGACAGGGAAAGGCAATTCACCCCTCCACTTT,CASSLRPGTGKGNSPLHF
TRBJ2-2,TRBV7-2,.,.,TGTGCCAGCAGCTCGACAGTGAACACCGGGGAGCTGTTTTTT,CASSSTVNTGELFF
TRBJ2-3,TRBV28,.,.,TGTGCCAGCAGTTCCCCAACCGGGATAGAAAAAGGCGCAGATACGCAGTATTTT,CASSSPTGIEKGADTQYF
TRBJ1-2,TRBV30,.,TRBD1,TGTGCCTGGAGTTCTTCCTTTACAGGGGGAACTAACTATGGCTACACCTTC,CAWSSSFTGGTNYGYTF
TRBJ2-1,TRBV12-5,.,TRBD2,TGTGCTAGTGGTTTCCTCACACGGGGGGGCCCGGACAATGAGCAGTTCTTC,CASGFLTRGGPDNEQFF
TRBJ1-2,TRBV5-1,.,.,TGCGCCAGCAGCTTGTCCCGGAACTATGGCTACACCTTC,CASSLSRNYGYTF
TRBJ2-7,TRBV7-9,.,TRBD2,TGTGCCAGCAGCTTACAAGGGCTAGCGGGAGGGGAGCAGTACTTC,CASSLQGLAGGEQYF
TRBJ2-2,TRBV30,.,.,TGTGCCTGGAGTTGGCCCTACACCGGGGAGCTGTTTTTT,CAWSWPYTGELFF
TRBJ2-3,TRBV14,.,TRBD2,TGTGCCAGCAGCCAAGCCCTAGCGGGGATGGGGGATACGCAGTATTTT,CASSQALAGMGDTQYF
TRBJ2-5,TRBV4-1,.,TRBD2,TGCGCCAGCAGTCCTAGCGGGAGTTGGTGGGAGACCCAGTACTTC,CASSPSGSWWETQYF
TRBJ2-2,TRBV2,once,.,TGTGCCAGCAGTGAAATGTCAGCGGAGAACACCGGGGAGCTGTTTTTT,CASSEMSAENTGELFF
TRBJ2-2,TRBV4-3,once,TRBD2,TGCGCCAGCAGCCAGGCCCTCGGACTAGCCGGGGAGCTGTTTTTT,CASSQALGLAGELFF
TRBJ1-6,TRBV5-6,.,TRBD1,TGTGCCAGCAGCGCCACCAGCGGGGCGACAGGGGCGTATAATTCACCCCTCCACTTT,CASSATSGATGAYNSPLHF
TRBJ1-2,TRBV20-1,.,.,TGCAGTGCTAGAGCCCCAGGACACTACACCTTC,CSARAPGHYTF
TRBJ2-4,TRBV5-1,.,.,TGCGCCAGCAGCTTGGGGCAGGGAAGTGCCAAAAACATTCAGTACTTC,CASSLGQGSAKNIQYF
TRBJ2-7,TRBV2,.,TRBD2,TGTGCCAGCAGTTTTACTAGCGGGGGGTACGAGCAGTACTTC,CASSFTSGGYEQYF
TRBJ2-5,TRBV15,.,.,TGTGCCACCAGCTTACAGACTAGTACACAAGAGACCCAGTACTTC,CATSLQTSTQETQYF
TRBJ2-3,TRBV14,once,.,TGTGCCAGCAGCCAACAGGAGGGAGATACGCAGTATTTT,CASSQQEGDTQYF
TRBJ2-2,TRBV5-1,.,TRBD1,TGCGCCAGCAGCTTGGAGGACAGGGGTGGGGCCGGGGAGCTGTTTTTT,CASSLEDRGGAGELFF
TRBJ2-7,TRBV6-4,.,.,TGTGCCAACCCAGGGACCTACGAGCAGTACTTC,CANPGTYEQYF
TRBJ2-3,TRBV7-9,few,TRBD2,TGTGCCAGCAATAAGGAGGGAGGGATAGATACGCAGTATTTT,CASNKEGGIDTQYF
TRBJ2-3,TRBV30,.,.,TGTGCCTGGAGTCCTGCAGCCCAGCGGGGCACAGATACGCAGTATTTT,CAWSPAAQRGTDTQYF
TRBJ2-3,TRBV5-4,few,.,TGTGCCAGCAGTATCCCTTTCACAGATACGCAGTATTTT,CASSIPFTDTQYF
TRBJ2-5,TRBV11-2,.,TRBD2,TGTGCCAGCAGCCACGGGACTAGCGGGAGTTCCCAAGAGACCCAGTACTTC,CASSHGTSGSSQETQYF
TRBJ2-5,TRBV19,.,TRBD2,TGTGCCAGTAGTATTATGGCTAGCGGGGAGGAGACCCAGTACTTC,CASSIMASGEETQYF
TRBJ2-1,TRBV7-9,.,.,TGTGCCAGCAGCTCCGGGGAGAGGACGGTGACCTACAATGAGCAGTTCTTC,CASSSGERTVTYNEQFF
TRBJ1-2,TRBV19,.,TRBD1,TGTGCCAGTAATCAACTCGGGACAGGGGGCTCTGGCTACACCTTC,CASNQLGTGGSGYTF
TRBJ2-3,TRBV18,.,TRBD1,TGTGCCAGCTCACCAGGACAGGGGTCGTCAGATACGCAGTATTTT,CASSPGQGSSDTQYF
TRBJ2-5,TRBV19,.,.,TGTGCCAGTAGTATAAGGCAGGGGGAGACCCAGTACTTC,CASSIRQGETQYF
TRBJ2-7,TRBV10-2,.,TRBD1,TGCGCCAGCAGAACCACAGGGGACTACGAGCAGTACTTC,CASRTTGDYEQYF
TRBJ1-1,TRBV9,.,TRBD1,TGTGCCAGCACCCTAGGGCCCCAAGGGACAGGGTCGAACACTGAAGCTTTCTTT,CASTLGPQGTGSNTEAFF
TRBJ2-7,TRBV29-1,.,TRBD2,TGCAGCGTTGGGGAGGGAGGCGAGCAGTACTTC,CSVGEGGEQYF
TRBJ2-3,TRBV6-6,.,.,TGTGCCAGCCGTCTAGCCTCAGATACGCAGTATTTT,CASRLASDTQYF
TRBJ2-6,TRBV7-9,.,.,TGTGCCAGCAGCTCGTCCGACCGGGGCTCTGGGGCCAACGTCCTGACTTTC,CASSSSDRGSGANVLTF
TRBJ1-4,TRBV10-3,.,.,TGTGCCCCACGCGGAAGAGGTGGCGAAAAACTGTTTTTT,CAPRGRGGEKLFF
TRBJ2-3,TRBV27,.,.,TGTGCCAGCAGTTACTTAACGGGTGATACGCAGTATTTT,CASSYLTGDTQYF
TRBJ2-7,TRBV19,.,TRBD2,TGTGCCAGTAGGAAAGCGGGAGTGGGCGAGCAGTACTTC,CASRKAGVGEQYF
TRBJ1-4,TRBV11-3,.,TRBD1,TGTGCCAGCAGCTTAGCCTGGACAGGGTCGTTTGAAAAACTGTTTTTT,CASSLAWTGSFEKLFF